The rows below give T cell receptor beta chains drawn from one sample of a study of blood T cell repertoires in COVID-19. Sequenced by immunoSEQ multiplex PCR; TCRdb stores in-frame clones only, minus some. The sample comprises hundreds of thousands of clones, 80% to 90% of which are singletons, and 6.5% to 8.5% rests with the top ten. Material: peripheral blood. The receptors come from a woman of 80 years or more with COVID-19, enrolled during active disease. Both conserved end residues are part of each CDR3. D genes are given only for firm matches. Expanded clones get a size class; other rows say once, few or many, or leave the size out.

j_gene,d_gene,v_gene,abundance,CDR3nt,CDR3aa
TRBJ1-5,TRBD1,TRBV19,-,TGTGCCAGTAGTAAGCCGGGACAGGGGGCTATGCAGCCCCAGCATTTT,CASSKPGQGAMQPQHF
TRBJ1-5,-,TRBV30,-,TGTGCCTGGGGTACAGGGATCGATCAGCCCCAGCATTTT,CAWGTGIDQPQHF
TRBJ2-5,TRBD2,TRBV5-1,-,TGCGCCAGCAGCTTGGCGGGGGGGCCTTTTGAGACCCAGTACTTC,CASSLAGGPFETQYF
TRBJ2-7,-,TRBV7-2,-,TGTGCCAGCAGCTTCAACAGGGTGGAGTACGAGCAGTACTTC,CASSFNRVEYEQYF
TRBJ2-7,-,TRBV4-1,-,TGCGCCAGCAGTCAAGCCGTCCAGGGTGGAGTGTACGAGCAGTACTTC,CASSQAVQGGVYEQYF
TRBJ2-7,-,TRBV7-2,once,TGTGCCAGCAGCTTATTGGTGGGGGACACCTCCTACGAGCAGTACTTC,CASSLLVGDTSYEQYF
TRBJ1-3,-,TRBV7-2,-,TGTGCCAGCAGCTTAGGAGCCGCTGCCTCTGGAAACACCATATATTTT,CASSLGAAASGNTIYF
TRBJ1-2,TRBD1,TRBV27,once,TGTGCCAGCAGTTCTACAGGGGCGGGAGGCTACACCTTC,CASSSTGAGGYTF
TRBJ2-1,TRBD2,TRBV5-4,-,TGTGCCAGCAGCTTGGCTCTAGCGGGGTTCGGCAATGAGCAGTTCTTC,CASSLALAGFGNEQFF
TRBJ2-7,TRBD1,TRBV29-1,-,TGCAGCGTTGTGAAGGACAGGGTCTACGAGCAGTACTTC,CSVVKDRVYEQYF